This record looks at one TCR beta chain sequence and its context. The entry originates in a study of OX40 agonist ivuxolimab in advanced cancers. Study-wide context: Ivuxolimab is an agonistic anti-OX40 (CD134) antibody, and patients were treated with it.

The data were produced by immunoSEQ multiplex PCR, yet TCRdb's version contains in-frame clones alone and is incomplete. The sample contains roughly 55,000 clones, around 86% of which appear only once. Germline-derived CDR1 and CDR2 are LNHDA and SQIVND (reference sequence). V lost 5 bases to trimming and J lost 6 bases, with 11 bases between them. This CDR3 has 13 amino acids. The chain carries TRBV19 and TRBJ2-1; D tentatively fits TRBD1 or TRBD2 (6 bases each). This receptor was identified in an adult with an advanced solid tumor such as melanoma, head and neck, liver or kidney cancer. The sequenced sample was CD4+ or CD8+ T cells sorted from blood, obtained in a trial of the OX40 agonist ivuxolimab. The CDR3 loop is CASSSPGANEQFF. DNA of the CDR3: TGTGCCAGTAGTTCCCCGGGGGCCAATGAGCAGTTCTTC. Drawing the rest from reference TRBV19 and TRBJ2-1, the complete variable domain is DGGITQSPKYLFRKEGQNVTLSCEQNLNHDAMYWYRQDPGQGLRLIYYSQIVNDFQKGDIAEGYSVSREKKESFPLTVTSAQKNPTAFYLCASSSPGANEQFFGPGTRLTVL.